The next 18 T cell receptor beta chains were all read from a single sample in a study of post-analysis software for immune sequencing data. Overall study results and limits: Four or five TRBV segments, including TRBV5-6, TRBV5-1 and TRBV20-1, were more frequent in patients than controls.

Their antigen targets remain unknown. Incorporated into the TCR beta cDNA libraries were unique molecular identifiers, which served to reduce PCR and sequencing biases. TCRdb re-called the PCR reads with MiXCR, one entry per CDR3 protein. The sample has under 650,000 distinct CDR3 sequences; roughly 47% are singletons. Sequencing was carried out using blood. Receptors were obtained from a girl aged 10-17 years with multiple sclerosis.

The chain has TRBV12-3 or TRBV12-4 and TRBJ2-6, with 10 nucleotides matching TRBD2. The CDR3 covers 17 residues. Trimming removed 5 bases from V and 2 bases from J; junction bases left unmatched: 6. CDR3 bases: TGTGCCAGCAGTCCAGGGGGACTAGCGACTGGGGCCAACGTCCTGACTTTC. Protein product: CASSPGGLATGANVLTF.

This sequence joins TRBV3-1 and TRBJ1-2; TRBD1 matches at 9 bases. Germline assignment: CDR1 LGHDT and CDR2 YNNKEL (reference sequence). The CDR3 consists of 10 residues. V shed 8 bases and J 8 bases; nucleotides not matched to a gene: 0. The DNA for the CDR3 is TGTGCCAGCGGGACAGGGGGCTACACCTTC. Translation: CASGTGGYTF.

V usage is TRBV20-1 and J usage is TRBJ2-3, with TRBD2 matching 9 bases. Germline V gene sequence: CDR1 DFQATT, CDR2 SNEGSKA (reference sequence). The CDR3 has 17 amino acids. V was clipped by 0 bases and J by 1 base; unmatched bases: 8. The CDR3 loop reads CSARDLGGRARTDTQYF. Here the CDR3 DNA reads TGCAGTGCTAGAGATCTGGGCGGGAGGGCCCGCACAGATACGCAGTATTTT.

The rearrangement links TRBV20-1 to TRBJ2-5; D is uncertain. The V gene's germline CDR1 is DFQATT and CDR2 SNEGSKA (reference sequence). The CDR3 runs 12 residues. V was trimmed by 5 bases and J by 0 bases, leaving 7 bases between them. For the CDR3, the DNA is TGCAGTGCTTCGGACGACCAAGAGACCCAGTACTTC. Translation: CSASDDQETQYF.

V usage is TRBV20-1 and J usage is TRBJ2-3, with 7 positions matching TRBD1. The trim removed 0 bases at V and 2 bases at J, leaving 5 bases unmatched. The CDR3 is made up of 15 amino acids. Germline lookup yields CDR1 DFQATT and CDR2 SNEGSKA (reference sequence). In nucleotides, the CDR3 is TGCAGTGCTAGAGACCAACAGGGGACCACAGATACGCAGTATTTT. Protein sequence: CSARDQQGTTDTQYF.

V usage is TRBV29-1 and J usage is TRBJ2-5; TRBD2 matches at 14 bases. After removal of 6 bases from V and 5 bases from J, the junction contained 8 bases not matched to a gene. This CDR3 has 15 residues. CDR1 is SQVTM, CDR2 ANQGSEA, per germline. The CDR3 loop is CSVGTSGSVGETQYF. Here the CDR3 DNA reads TGCAGCGTGGGGACTAGCGGGAGTGTCGGGGAGACCCAGTACTTC.

The CDR3 reads CASSPRPLAEGNGYTF. Written as DNA, the CDR3 is TGTGCCAGCAGTCCTCGGCCTCTTGCTGAGGGGAATGGCTACACCTTC. The chain employs TRBV27 and TRBJ1-2, with D possibly being TRBD1 (5 bases). The CDR3 runs 16 residues. The V end lost 5 bases, the J end lost 6 bases, and 22 bases lay between the germline ends. The V gene's germline CDR1 is MNHEY and CDR2 SMNVEV (reference sequence).

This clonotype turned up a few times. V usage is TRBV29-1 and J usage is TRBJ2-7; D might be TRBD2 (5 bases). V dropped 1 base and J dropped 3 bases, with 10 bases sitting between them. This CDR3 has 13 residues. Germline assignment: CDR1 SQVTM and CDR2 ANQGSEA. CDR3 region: CSVEAGNGYEQYF. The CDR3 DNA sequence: TGCAGCGTTGAAGCGGGAAATGGCTACGAGCAGTACTTC.

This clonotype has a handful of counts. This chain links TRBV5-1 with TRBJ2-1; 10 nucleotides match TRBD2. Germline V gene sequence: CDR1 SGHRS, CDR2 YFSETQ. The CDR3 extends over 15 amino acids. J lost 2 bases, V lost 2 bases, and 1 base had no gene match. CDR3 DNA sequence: TGCGCCAGCAGCTTCCTAGCGGGGGCCTACAATGAGCAGTTCTTC. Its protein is CASSFLAGAYNEQFF.

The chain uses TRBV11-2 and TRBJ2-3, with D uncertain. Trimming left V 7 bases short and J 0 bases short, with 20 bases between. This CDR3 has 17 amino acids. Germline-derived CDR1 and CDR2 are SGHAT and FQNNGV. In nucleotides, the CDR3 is TGTGCCAGCACCCCTTTAGCCCGCAGCACTAGCACAGATACGCAGTATTTT. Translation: CASTPLARSTSTDTQYF.

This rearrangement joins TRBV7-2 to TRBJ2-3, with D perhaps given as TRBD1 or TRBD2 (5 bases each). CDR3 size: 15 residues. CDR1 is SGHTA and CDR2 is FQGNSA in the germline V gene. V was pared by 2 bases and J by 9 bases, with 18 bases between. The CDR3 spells CASSLTPSGASTQYF. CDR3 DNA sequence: TGTGCCAGCAGCTTAACCCCCTCCGGGGCTTCGACGCAGTATTTT.

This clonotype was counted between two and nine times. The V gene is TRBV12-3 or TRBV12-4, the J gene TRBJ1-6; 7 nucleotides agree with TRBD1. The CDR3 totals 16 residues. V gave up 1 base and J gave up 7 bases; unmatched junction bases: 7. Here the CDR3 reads CASSLEVGGSNSPLHF. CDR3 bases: TGTGCCAGCAGTTTAGAAGTAGGGGGCTCAAATTCACCCCTCCACTTT.

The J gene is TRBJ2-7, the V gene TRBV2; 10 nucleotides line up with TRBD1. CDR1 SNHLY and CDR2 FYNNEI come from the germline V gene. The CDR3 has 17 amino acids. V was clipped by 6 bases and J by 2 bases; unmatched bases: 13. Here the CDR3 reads CASSSARQGATPYEQYF. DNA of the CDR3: TGTGCCAGCAGCTCTGCGAGACAGGGGGCAACGCCCTACGAGCAGTACTTC.

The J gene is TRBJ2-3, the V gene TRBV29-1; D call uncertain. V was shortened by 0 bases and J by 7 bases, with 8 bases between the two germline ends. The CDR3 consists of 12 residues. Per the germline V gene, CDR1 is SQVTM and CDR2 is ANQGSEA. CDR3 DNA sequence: TGCAGCGTTGAAGACGTTAGTTATACGCAGTATTTT. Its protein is CSVEDVSYTQYF.

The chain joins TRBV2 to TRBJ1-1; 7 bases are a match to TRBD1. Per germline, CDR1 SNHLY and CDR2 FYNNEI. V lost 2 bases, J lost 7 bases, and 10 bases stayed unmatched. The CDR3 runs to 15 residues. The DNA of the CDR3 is TGTGCCAGCAGTGAAATGAGACAGGGCCCCCATGAAGCTTTCTTT. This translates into CASSEMRQGPHEAFF.

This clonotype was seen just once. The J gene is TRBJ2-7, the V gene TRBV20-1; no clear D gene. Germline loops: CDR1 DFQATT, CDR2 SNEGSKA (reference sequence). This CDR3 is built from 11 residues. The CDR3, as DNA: TGCAGCGCGAAAGGAGACTACGAGCAGTACTTC. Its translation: CSAKGDYEQYF.

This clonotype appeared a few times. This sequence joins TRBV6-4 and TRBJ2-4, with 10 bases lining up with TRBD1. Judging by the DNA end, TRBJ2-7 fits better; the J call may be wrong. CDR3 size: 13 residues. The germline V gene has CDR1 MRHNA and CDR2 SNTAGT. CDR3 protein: CASSDRDRGEQYF. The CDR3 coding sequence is TGTGCCAGCAGTGACCGGGACAGGGGCGAGCAGTACTTC.

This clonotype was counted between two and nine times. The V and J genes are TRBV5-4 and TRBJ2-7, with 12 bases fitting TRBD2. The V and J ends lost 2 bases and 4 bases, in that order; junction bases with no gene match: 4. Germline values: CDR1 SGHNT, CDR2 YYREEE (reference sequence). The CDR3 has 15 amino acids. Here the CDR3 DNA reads TGTGCCAGCAGCTTAGATACTAGCGGGAGGTACGAGCAGTACTTC. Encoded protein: CASSLDTSGRYEQYF.